A selection of T cell receptor beta chains follows, all from one sample in a study of cytomegalovirus exposure and HLA in healthy donors. Produced via immunoSEQ multiplex PCR; TCRdb's table is partial and in-frame only. The sample shows some 170,000 clones, around 96% of them seen only once. The sequencing sample was made of PBMCs. These receptors came from a young woman in good health and CMV-seronegative. CDR3s leave out the opening cysteine and the closing phenylalanine or tryptophan. Fields, in order: D gene, V gene, CDR3 protein. The D gene is left open where the match is weak.

>-|TRBV19
ASSSLFGGSYNSPLH
>-|TRBV27
ASRTAGANVLT
>-|TRBV7-8
ASSLRGIYNSPLH
>-|TRBV7-9
ASSLAATDTQY
>-|TRBV5-4
ASTMRANYGYT
>-|TRBV18
ASSPPNSYSNEQF
>TRBD1|TRBV4-2
ASSQRQGVDYEQY
>TRBD1|TRBV14
ASSRQGGGTEAF
>-|TRBV30
AWSSSRPTGELF
>-|TRBV14
ASSPMGLTNTGELF
>TRBD1|TRBV19
ASSIRTGPSYEQY
>TRBD2|TRBV27
ASSLSGGSNTGELF
>-|TRBV5-4
ASSLQPGLNTGELF
>-|TRBV6-4
ASTTGTYEQY
>TRBD2|TRBV6-6
ASSYLAGDPREQY
>-|TRBV4-2
ASMGTQETQY
>TRBD1|TRBV27
ASRTGSGLGYGYT
>TRBD1|TRBV7-6
ASSSGQGATEAF
>TRBD2|TRBV11-2
ASSLGGVNIQY
>TRBD1|TRBV11-2
ASSQTGVNTEAF
>-|TRBV10-3
AIRPHRTGFGTDTQY
>TRBD1|TRBV14
ASSDPGQGYPGEEY
>-|TRBV19
ASSVALRNSYEQY
>TRBD1|TRBV11-2
ASSFGQGVFAGELF
>-|TRBV19
ASSMAGISTPGEQY
>TRBD1|TRBV6-1
ASRRDREYEQY
>-|TRBV18
ASSSPGPGGKETQY
>-|TRBV5-6
ASRISFSSYEQY